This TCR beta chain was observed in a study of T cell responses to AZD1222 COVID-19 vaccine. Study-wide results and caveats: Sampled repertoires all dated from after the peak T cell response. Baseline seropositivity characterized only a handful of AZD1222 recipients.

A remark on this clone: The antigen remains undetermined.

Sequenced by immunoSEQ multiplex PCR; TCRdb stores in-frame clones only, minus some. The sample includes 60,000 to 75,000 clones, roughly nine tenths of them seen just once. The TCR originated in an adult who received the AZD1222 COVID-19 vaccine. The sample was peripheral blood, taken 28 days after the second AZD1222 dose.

CDR3 amino acids: CASSQNSLGTDTQYF. The CDR3 region has the DNA TGTGCCAGCAGCCAAAATAGTCTGGGCACAGATACGCAGTATTTT. The rearrangement joins TRBV3-1 (or the pseudogene TRBV3-2) to TRBJ2-3; no clear D gene. Trimming cost V 2 bases and J 1 base, with 10 bases left between them. The CDR3 is 15 amino acids. CDR1 is LGHDT, CDR2 YNNKEL, per germline (reference sequence).